This TCR beta chain was captured by sequencing in a study of Ad26.COV2.S vaccination and SARS-CoV-2 variants. In the study overall: The COV1001 Ad26.COV2.S trial arm included the donor.

On this clone: Its antigen is as yet unknown.

TCRdb's table, derived via immunoSEQ multiplex PCR, lists solely in-frame clones and lacks some. The repertoire holds around 300,000 clones, with 90% as singletons. The CDR3 is 12 residues long. Trimming stripped 0 bases from V and 6 bases from J, with 1 base between. CDR1 and CDR2 from the germline V gene are KGHDR and SFDVKD. Study-wide results and limits: Analytic work on TCR breadth and depth might have understated the full extent of total T cell responses.

Treatment specified: 15 to 20 received Ad26.COV2.S at low or high dose, single or two shots; 5 received placebo; per-sample allocation not given. Collection of samples fell on day 63 after the first vaccine or placebo injection. The receptor comes from a person between 18 and 65 years old who received the Ad26.COV2.S COVID-19 vaccine or a placebo. The sequencing used peripheral blood, collected in a trial of Ad26.COV2.S vaccine versus placebo. The chain employs TRBV24-1 and TRBJ2-2; D gene unclear. The CDR3: CATSDLAGELFF. DNA for the CDR3: TGTGCCACCAGTGATTTGGCCGGGGAGCTGTTTTTT.